The 5 T cell receptor beta chains listed next were all sequenced from one sample in a study of blood T cell repertoires in COVID-19. The data were produced by immunoSEQ multiplex PCR, yet TCRdb's version contains in-frame clones alone and is incomplete. The sample carries around 300,000 clones, around 86% recorded once. The sample taken for sequencing was peripheral blood. These receptor sequences come from a human donor in a cohort sampled during active COVID-19.

The chain couples TRBV10-3 to TRBJ2-5; 8 positions match TRBD1. This CDR3 is 13 amino acids long. The V gene's germline CDR1 is ENHRY and CDR2 SYGVKD. The J segment lost 2 bases and the V segment lost 6 bases, leaving 2 bases of the junction unmatched. Here the CDR3 DNA reads TGTGCCATCAGCGGACAGGGTCAAGAGACCCAGTACTTC. Its protein is CAISGQGQETQYF.

This clone was seen only once. V gene TRBV9 combines with J gene TRBJ2-2; 9 bases match TRBD1. The CDR3 has 16 amino acids. Germline CDR1 and CDR2: SGDLS and YYNGEE. Trimming at V came to 2 bases and at J to 2 bases, leaving 4 bases not matched to a gene. Here the CDR3 DNA reads TGTGCCAGCAGCGTCGGGACAGGGATAAACACCGGGGAGCTGTTTTTT. This sequence encodes CASSVGTGINTGELFF. Based on the CDR3 plus reference TRBV9 and TRBJ2-2, the full variable domain is DSGVTQTPKHLITATGQRVTLRCSPRSGDLSVYWYQQSLDQGLQFLIQYYNGEERAKGNILERFSAQQFPDLHSELNLSSLELGDSALYFCASSVGTGINTGELFFGEGSRLTVL.

V gene TRBV6-5 combines with J gene TRBJ1-5; D might be TRBD1 (5 bases). The germline V and J ends were trimmed by 6 bases and 2 bases, with 14 bases remaining between them. The length of the CDR3 is 15 residues. Germline V gene lookup returns CDR1 MNHEY and CDR2 SVGAGI. The CDR3 loop reads CASRLTVLGNQPQHF. In DNA, the CDR3 is TGTGCCAGCAGACTGACAGTTCTTGGCAATCAGCCCCAGCATTTT.

The V and J genes are TRBV7-9 and TRBJ2-1, with D maybe TRBD1 (7 bases). Deletions cut 4 bases from V and 4 bases from J, with 11 bases between. The CDR3 spans 14 residues. The germline CDR1 and CDR2 sequences are SEHNR and FQNEAQ (reference sequence). CDR3 sequence (DNA): TGTGCCAGCAGCTGGCGGGACAGATACAATGAGCAGTTCTTC. This codes for CASSWRDRYNEQFF.

The chain carries TRBV7-2 and TRBJ2-5, with 12 bases aligning to TRBD2. J gave up 3 bases and V 6 bases, and 5 bases lay outside the gene matches. The CDR3 loop spans 15 amino acids. Per germline, CDR1 SGHTA and CDR2 FQGNSA. The CDR3 here is CASRPRLAGEETQYF. The CDR3 DNA follows: TGTGCCAGCAGACCGCGACTAGCGGGAGAAGAGACCCAGTACTTC.